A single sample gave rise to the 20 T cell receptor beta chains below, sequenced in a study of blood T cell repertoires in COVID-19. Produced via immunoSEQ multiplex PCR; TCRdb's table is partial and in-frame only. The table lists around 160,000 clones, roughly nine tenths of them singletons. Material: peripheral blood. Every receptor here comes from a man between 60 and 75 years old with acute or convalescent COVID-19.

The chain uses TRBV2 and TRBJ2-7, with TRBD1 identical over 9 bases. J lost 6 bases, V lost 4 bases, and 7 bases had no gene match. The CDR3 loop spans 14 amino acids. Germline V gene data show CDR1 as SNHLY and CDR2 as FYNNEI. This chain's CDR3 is CASSGQGVRGEQYF. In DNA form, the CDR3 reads TGTGCCAGCAGTGGACAGGGGGTTCGGGGCGAGCAGTACTTC.

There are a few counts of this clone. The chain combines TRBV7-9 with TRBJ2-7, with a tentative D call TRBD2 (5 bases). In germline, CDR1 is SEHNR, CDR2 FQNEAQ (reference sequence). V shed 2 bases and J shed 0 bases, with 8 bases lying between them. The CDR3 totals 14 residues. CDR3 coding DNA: TGTGCCAGCAGCTTACTGGGGAGCTCCTACGAGCAGTACTTC. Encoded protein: CASSLLGSSYEQYF.

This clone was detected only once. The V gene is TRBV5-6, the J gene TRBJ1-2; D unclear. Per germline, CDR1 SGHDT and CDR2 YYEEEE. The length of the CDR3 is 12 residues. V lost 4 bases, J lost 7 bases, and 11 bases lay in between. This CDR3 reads CASSLFQRGYTF. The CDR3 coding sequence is TGTGCCAGCAGCCTCTTCCAGCGTGGCTACACCTTC.

This CDR3 reads CASTPGGGTDTQYF. DNA for the CDR3: TGCGCCAGCACTCCAGGGGGCGGCACAGATACGCAGTATTTT. This sequence joins TRBV5-1 and TRBJ2-3, with 8 positions matching TRBD1. Germline-derived CDR1 and CDR2 are SGHRS and YFSETQ. Germline trimming cut 6 bases from V and 1 base from J; bases unmatched to any gene: 4. This CDR3 has 14 residues.

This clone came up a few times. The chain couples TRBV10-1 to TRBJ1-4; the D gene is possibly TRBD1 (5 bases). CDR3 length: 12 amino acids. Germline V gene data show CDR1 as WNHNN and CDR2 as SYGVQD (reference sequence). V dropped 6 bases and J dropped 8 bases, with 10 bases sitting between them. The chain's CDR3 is CASRGVEEKLFF. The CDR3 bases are TGCGCCAGCAGAGGGGTGGAGGAAAAACTGTTTTTT.

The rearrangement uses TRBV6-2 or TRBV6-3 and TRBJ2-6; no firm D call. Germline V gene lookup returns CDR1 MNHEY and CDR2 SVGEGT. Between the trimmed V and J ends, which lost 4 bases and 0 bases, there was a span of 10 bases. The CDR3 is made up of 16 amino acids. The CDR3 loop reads CASSFRMSSGANVLTF. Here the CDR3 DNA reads TGTGCCAGCAGTTTCCGAATGAGCTCTGGGGCCAACGTCCTGACTTTC.

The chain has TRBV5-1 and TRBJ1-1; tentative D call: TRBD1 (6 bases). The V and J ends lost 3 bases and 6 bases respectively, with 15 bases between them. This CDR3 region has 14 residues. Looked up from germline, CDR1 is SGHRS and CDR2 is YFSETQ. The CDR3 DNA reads TGCGCCAGCAGCTACGGAGGACAGCAACCTGAAGCTTTCTTT. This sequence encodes CASSYGGQQPEAFF.

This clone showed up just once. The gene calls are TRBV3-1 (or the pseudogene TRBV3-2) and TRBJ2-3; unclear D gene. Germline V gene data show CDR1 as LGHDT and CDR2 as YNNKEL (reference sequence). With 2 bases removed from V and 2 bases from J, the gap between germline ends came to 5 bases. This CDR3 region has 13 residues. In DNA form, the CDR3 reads TGTGCCAGCAGCCAATTTCTCACAGATACGCAGTATTTT. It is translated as CASSQFLTDTQYF.

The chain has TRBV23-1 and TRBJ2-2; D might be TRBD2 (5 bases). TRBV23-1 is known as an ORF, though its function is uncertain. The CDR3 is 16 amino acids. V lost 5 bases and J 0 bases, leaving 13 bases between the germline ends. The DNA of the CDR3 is TGCGCCAGCAGTGAGCCGGGGATCGCGAACACCGGGGAGCTGTTTTTT. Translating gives CASSEPGIANTGELFF.

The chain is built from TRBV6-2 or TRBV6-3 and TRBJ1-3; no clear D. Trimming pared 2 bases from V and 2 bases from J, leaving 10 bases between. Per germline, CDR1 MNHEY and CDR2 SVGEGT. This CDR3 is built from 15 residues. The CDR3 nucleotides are TGTGCCAGCAGTTACAGCGCGGCCACTGGAAACACCATATATTTT. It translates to CASSYSAATGNTIYF.

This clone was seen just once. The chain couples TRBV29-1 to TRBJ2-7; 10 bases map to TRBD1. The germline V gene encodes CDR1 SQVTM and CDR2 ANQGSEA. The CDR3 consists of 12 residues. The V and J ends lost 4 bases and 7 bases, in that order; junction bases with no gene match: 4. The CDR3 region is CSVGQGAREQYF. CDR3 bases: TGCAGCGTTGGACAGGGGGCAAGGGAGCAGTACTTC.

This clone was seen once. This CDR3 reads CASSLVGMNYGYTF. The CDR3 DNA sequence: TGTGCCAGCAGCTTAGTCGGGATGAACTATGGCTACACCTTC. V usage is TRBV7-9 and J usage is TRBJ1-2; D uncertain. The V gene lost 1 base and the J gene lost 2 bases, with 8 bases spanning the gap. The CDR3 runs 14 residues. CDR1 and CDR2 from the germline V gene are SEHNR and FQNEAQ (reference sequence).

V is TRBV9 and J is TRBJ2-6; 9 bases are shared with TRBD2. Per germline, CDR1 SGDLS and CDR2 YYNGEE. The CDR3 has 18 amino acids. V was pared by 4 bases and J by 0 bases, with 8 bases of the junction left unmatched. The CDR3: CASSQGLAPGSGANVLTF. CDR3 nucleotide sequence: TGTGCCAGCAGCCAGGGACTAGCCCCAGGCTCTGGGGCCAACGTCCTGACTTTC.

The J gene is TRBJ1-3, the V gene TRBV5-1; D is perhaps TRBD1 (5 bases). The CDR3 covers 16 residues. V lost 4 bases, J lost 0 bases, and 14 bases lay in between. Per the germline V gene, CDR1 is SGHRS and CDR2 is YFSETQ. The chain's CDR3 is CASSLTGLPSGNTIYF. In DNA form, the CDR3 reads TGCGCCAGCAGCCTCACGGGACTTCCCTCTGGAAACACCATATATTTT.

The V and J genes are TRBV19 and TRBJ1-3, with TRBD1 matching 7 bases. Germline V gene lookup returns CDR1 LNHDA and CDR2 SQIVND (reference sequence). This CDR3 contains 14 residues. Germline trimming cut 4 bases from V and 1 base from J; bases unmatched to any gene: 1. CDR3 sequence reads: CASSKGASGNTIYF. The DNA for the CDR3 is TGTGCCAGTAGTAAGGGGGCATCTGGAAACACCATATATTTT.

CDR3 nucleotide sequence: TGTGCCAGCAGCCAACAGCGGGGGGGTCTGGATACGCAGTATTTT. The encoded protein is CASSQQRGGLDTQYF. This chain connects TRBV14 to TRBJ2-3; 10 positions agree with TRBD2. This CDR3 has 15 amino acids. After removal of 2 bases from V and 6 bases from J, the junction contained 5 bases not matched to a gene. Germline CDR1 reads SGHDN; CDR2 reads FVKESK.

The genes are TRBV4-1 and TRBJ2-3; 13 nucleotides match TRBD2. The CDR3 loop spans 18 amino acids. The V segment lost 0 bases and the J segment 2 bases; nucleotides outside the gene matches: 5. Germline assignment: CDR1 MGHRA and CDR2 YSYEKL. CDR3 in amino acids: CASSQDGLAGVATDTQYF. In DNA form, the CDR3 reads TGCGCCAGCAGCCAAGATGGACTAGCGGGGGTTGCCACAGATACGCAGTATTTT.

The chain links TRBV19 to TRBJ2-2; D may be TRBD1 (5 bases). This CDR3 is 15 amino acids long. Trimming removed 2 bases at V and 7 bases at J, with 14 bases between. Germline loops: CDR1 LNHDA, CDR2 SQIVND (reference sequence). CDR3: CASSISGRVFGELFF. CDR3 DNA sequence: TGTGCCAGTAGTATATCGGGCAGGGTGTTCGGGGAGCTGTTTTTT.

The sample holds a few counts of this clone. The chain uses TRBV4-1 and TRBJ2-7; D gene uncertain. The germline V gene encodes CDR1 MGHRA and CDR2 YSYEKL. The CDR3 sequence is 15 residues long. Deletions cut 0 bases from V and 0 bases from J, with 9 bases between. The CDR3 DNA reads TGCGCCAGCAGCCAAGATCGCGGCCGCTCCTACGAGCAGTACTTC. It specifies CASSQDRGRSYEQYF.

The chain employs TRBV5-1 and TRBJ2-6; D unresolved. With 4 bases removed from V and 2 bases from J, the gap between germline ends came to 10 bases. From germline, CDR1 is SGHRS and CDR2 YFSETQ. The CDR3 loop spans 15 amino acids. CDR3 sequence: CASSPSSAGANVLTF. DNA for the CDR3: TGCGCCAGCAGCCCCAGTTCAGCTGGGGCCAACGTCCTGACTTTC.